A selection of T cell receptor beta chains follows, all from one sample in a study of T-cell memory formation after mild COVID-19. TCRdb independently ran MiXCR on the 5' RACE reads; one entry per CDR3 protein. The table lists approximately 580,000 distinct CDR3 sequences, about a fifth of them singletons. The sequencing sample was made of PBMCs or a T cell subset sorted from them (not recorded which). The receptors originated from an adult woman who had mild COVID-19 (a few samples of this study predate the infection). Cell type and time point are not known. The CDR3 runs from the conserved cysteine through the conserved F or W. The D gene is left open where the match is weak. Clone size is given for some rows only: seen once, a few or many times, or a class if the clone is expanded.

v_call	clone_size	d_call	j_call	cdr3_nt	cdr3_aa
TRBV3-1	few	NA	TRBJ1-2	TGTGCCAGCAGTCTAGGGGGTTCTTCTAACTATGGCTACACCTTC	CASSLGGSSNYGYTF
TRBV29-1	NA	NA	TRBJ2-1	TGCAGCGTTGAAGGTCTGACAGCAGAGCAGTTCTTC	CSVEGLTAEQFF
TRBV30	NA	TRBD2	TRBJ2-5	TGTGCCTGGAGTCGACTAGCGGGGGGGCAAGAGACCCAGTACTTC	CAWSRLAGGQETQYF
TRBV19	few	NA	TRBJ1-2	TGTGCCAGTAGTATCTTGGCAGAAAATTATGGCTACACCTTC	CASSILAENYGYTF
TRBV3-1	NA	NA	TRBJ2-1	TGTGCCAGCAGCCCAGCCGCCCTTAGGTCCTACAATGAGCAGTTCTTC	CASSPAALRSYNEQFF
TRBV10-3	NA	TRBD1	TRBJ2-3	TGTGCCATCAGAGACAGGGGGCTGACAGATACGCAGTATTTT	CAIRDRGLTDTQYF
TRBV5-5	NA	NA	TRBJ2-3	TGTGCCAGCAGCACTGCAGCTAGCACAGATACGCAGTATTTT	CASSTAASTDTQYF
TRBV7-9	NA	NA	TRBJ1-3	TGTGCCAGCAGCTCCCGGGCTGGAAACACCATATATTTT	CASSSRAGNTIYF
TRBV23-1	NA	TRBD2	TRBJ2-7	TGCGCCAGCAGTCAATCTGAACGAGCGGGAGCCTACGAGCAGTACTTC	CASSQSERAGAYEQYF
TRBV20-1	NA	NA	TRBJ1-6	TGCAGTGCTAGGTGGGGGACACTTGGTTCACCCCTCCACTTT	CSARWGTLGSPLHF
TRBV6-2/TRBV6-3	few	NA	TRBJ2-7	TGTGCCAGCAGTTACTCGGGCGGGGCCTCCTACGAGCAGTACTTC	CASSYSGGASYEQYF
TRBV24-1	few	TRBD2	TRBJ2-3	TGTGCCACCAGTGATCCGAGCGGGAGAGGAGATACGCAGTATTTT	CATSDPSGRGDTQYF
TRBV6-1	few	TRBD2	TRBJ2-1	TGTGCCAGCATCCGTAGCGGGGGGGGATCTTCCTACAATGAGCAGTTCTTC	CASIRSGGGSSYNEQFF
TRBV3-1	few	TRBD1	TRBJ1-5	TGTGCCAGCAGCCGGGCCGGACAGGGCCATCAGCCCCAGCATTTT	CASSRAGQGHQPQHF
TRBV12-3/TRBV12-4	few	NA	TRBJ2-1	TGTGCCAGCAGTCAAAGGATAGTAAAAGGGGACAATGAGCAGTTCTTC	CASSQRIVKGDNEQFF
TRBV30	NA	NA	TRBJ2-7	TGTGCCTGGAGTGTAGGTTACGGGGCTCCTAACGAGCAGTACTTC	CAWSVGYGAPNEQYF
TRBV27	few	NA	TRBJ2-3	TGTGCCAGCAGTTACACGCCCACAGATACGCAGTATTTT	CASSYTPTDTQYF
TRBV7-8	NA	TRBD1	TRBJ1-5	TGTGCCAGCAGCTTAAAATACCCGGGACAGGGCGGCAATCAGCCCCAGCATTTT	CASSLKYPGQGGNQPQHF
TRBV6-2/TRBV6-3	NA	NA	TRBJ2-6	TGTGCCAGCAGTACCGCAGGGGCGGGGGCCAACGTCCTGACTTTC	CASSTAGAGANVLTF
TRBV7-8	few	TRBD2	TRBJ2-3	TGTGCCAGCAGCTTAGCGCTAGCGGGAGGGGATCCTACGCAGTATTTT	CASSLALAGGDPTQYF